The clone carrying this TCR beta chain was recorded once. Trimming stripped 2 bases from V and 3 bases from J, with 17 bases between. CDR3 length: 16 amino acids. Germline lookup yields CDR1 MNHEY and CDR2 SVGAGI. This sample was included in a study of cytomegalovirus exposure and HLA in healthy donors. PCR employed 60 Vbeta and 13 Jbeta primers. Method: immunoSEQ multiplex PCR; TCRdb's copy keeps in-frame clones and lacks some. This table has some 90,000 clones, around 79% appearing once. The chain couples TRBV6-5 to TRBJ2-7; a possible D gene is TRBD1 (6 bases). The receptor was derived from a female donor in good health and CMV-seronegative. The source material was PBMCs. CDR3 protein: CASSYSPRGEVYEQYF. The CDR3 DNA follows: TGTGCCAGCAGTTACAGCCCCAGGGGAGAGGTCTACGAGCAGTACTTC.